The 14 T cell receptor beta chains reported below all come from one sample, sequenced in a study of early T cells in non-severe SARS-CoV-2 infection. TCRdb recomputed calls from the 5' RACE reads with MiXCR, one row per CDR3 protein. The table records some 36,000 distinct CDR3 sequences, 6% to 8.5% of them present only once. Specimen: whole blood, collected at baseline. These receptor sequences come from an adult who was a healthcare worker with PCR-confirmed SARS-CoV-2 infection or an uninfected control (not recorded which).

V usage is TRBV12-3 or TRBV12-4 and J usage is TRBJ1-2; perhaps TRBD1 as D (5 bases). The CDR3 is 13 residues long. V was shortened by 5 bases and J by 3 bases, with 10 bases between the two germline ends. Written as DNA, the CDR3 is TGTGCCAGCAGTCTGACAGATTACTATGGCTACACCTTC. Translated, it gives CASSLTDYYGYTF.

In this sample, this clonotype turned up many times. The gene calls are TRBV20-1 and TRBJ1-3; D remains unclear. V was pared by 4 bases and J by 0 bases, with 10 bases between. CDR3 length equals 14 residues. Germline V gene lookup returns CDR1 DFQATT and CDR2 SNEGSKA (reference sequence). CDR3 coding DNA: TGCAGTGCTAACATTCCCATCTCTGGAAACACCATATATTTT. Translated: CSANIPISGNTIYF.

The chain joins TRBV7-9 to TRBJ2-7, with D perhaps matching TRBD2 (7 bases). V was cut by 2 bases and J by 4 bases, with 15 bases left in between. The CDR3 extends over 15 amino acids. Germline V gives CDR1 SEHNR, CDR2 FQNEAQ (reference sequence). The CDR3 coding sequence is TGTGCCAGCAGCTTACGGGGGGCCTTAATGTACGAGCAGTACTTC. Protein: CASSLRGALMYEQYF.

This clonotype was seen only a few times. This chain connects TRBV20-1 to TRBJ1-5; possible D gene TRBD1, 6 bases. The CDR3 is 12 amino acids. Trimming shortened V by 6 bases and J by 5 bases, and 11 bases separated the two germline ends. The V gene's germline CDR1 is DFQATT and CDR2 SNEGSKA (reference sequence). As DNA, the CDR3 is TGCAGTGCCCGAGAGGGGGATCAGCCCCAGCATTTT. Translation gives CSAREGDQPQHF.

The V and J genes are TRBV2 and TRBJ2-7; the match to TRBD2 covers 11 bases. The germline V gene encodes CDR1 SNHLY and CDR2 FYNNEI. This CDR3 has 15 residues. Trimming removed 7 bases from V and 1 base from J; junction bases left unmatched: 6. CDR3 sequence (DNA): TGTGCCAGCAAGAAACTAGCGGGAGAGTCCTACGAGCAGTACTTC. This codes for CASKKLAGESYEQYF. The whole variable domain, filled in from reference TRBV2 and TRBJ2-7, reads EPEVTQTPSHQVTQMGQEVILRCVPISNHLYFYWYRQILGQKVEFLVSFYNNEISEKSEIFDDQFSVERPDGSNFTLKIRSTKLEDSAMYFCASKKLAGESYEQYFGPGTRLTVT.

This clonotype came up many times. The chain recombines TRBV12-3 or TRBV12-4 with TRBJ2-2, with TRBD2 identical over 14 bases. The CDR3 sequence is 17 residues long. The trim removed 5 bases at V and 6 bases at J, leaving 8 bases unmatched. The CDR3 DNA reads as TGTGCCAGCAGTGGGACTAGCGGGAGCATTGGCTCCGGGGAGCTGTTTTTT. This codes for CASSGTSGSIGSGELFF.

The table lists this clonotype with a few counts. The rearrangement joins TRBV18 to TRBJ2-2; D is unresolved. Germline V gene sequence: CDR1 KGHSH, CDR2 LQKENI. This CDR3 comprises 13 residues. V dropped 3 bases and J dropped 7 bases, with 9 bases sitting between them. The CDR3, as DNA: TGTGCCAGCTCACCTCTCCTGGACGGGGAGCTGTTTTTT. Amino acid sequence: CASSPLLDGELFF.

This clonotype was observed a handful of times. This sequence joins TRBV7-9 and TRBJ1-1, with TRBD1 identical over 7 bases. CDR3 length: 14 amino acids. V was pared by 1 base and J by 3 bases, with 2 bases of the junction left unmatched. Germline CDR1 and CDR2: SEHNR and FQNEAQ (reference sequence). The CDR3 DNA is TGTGCCAGCAGCTTAGGACAGGGCGACACTGAAGCTTTCTTT. Amino acids: CASSLGQGDTEAFF.

There are many counts of this clonotype. The chain uses TRBV24-1 and TRBJ1-2; the match to TRBD1 covers 11 bases. Trimming cost V 3 bases and J 4 bases; bases outside gene matches: 9. Germline CDR1 and CDR2: KGHDR and SFDVKD. CDR3 size: 17 residues. CDR3 in DNA: TGTGCCACCAGTGATCCTTCTTCCGGGACAGGGGGCTATGGCTACACCTTC. It codes for CATSDPSSGTGGYGYTF.

Many counts were recorded for this clonotype. This chain connects TRBV7-2 to TRBJ2-1; a possible D gene is TRBD2 (5 bases). Germline V gene data show CDR1 as SGHTA and CDR2 as FQGNSA. V was shortened by 4 bases and J by 1 base, with 11 bases between the two germline ends. This CDR3 contains 15 residues. In nucleotides, the CDR3 is TGTGCCAGCAGCTCCGACTACCAATCCTACAATGAGCAGTTCTTC. Protein sequence: CASSSDYQSYNEQFF.

This clonotype was seen ten or more times. The genes are TRBV29-1 and TRBJ1-1; D not resolved. Germline lookup yields CDR1 SQVTM and CDR2 ANQGSEA. The V end lost 7 bases, the J end lost 1 base, and 10 bases lay between the germline ends. The CDR3 is made up of 12 amino acids. The CDR3 DNA reads TGCAGCGGGCGGAATCGGAACACTGAAGCTTTCTTT. Protein: CSGRNRNTEAFF.

This clonotype was seen only a few times. The rearrangement uses TRBV11-2 and TRBJ1-2, with 7 nucleotides matching TRBD1. The germline V gene encodes CDR1 SGHAT and CDR2 FQNNGV. After removal of 3 bases from V and 6 bases from J, the junction contained 4 bases not matched to a gene. The CDR3 totals 13 residues. The CDR3 sequence: CASSLTGTDGYTF. CDR3 in DNA: TGTGCCAGCAGCTTGACCGGGACAGATGGCTACACCTTC.

This clonotype came up many times. V is TRBV7-8 and J is TRBJ1-1; perhaps TRBD1 as D (5 bases). The CDR3 is 15 amino acids. Per the germline V gene, CDR1 is SGHVS and CDR2 is FQNEAQ. V was shortened by 5 bases and J by 1 base, with 14 bases between the two germline ends. For the CDR3, the DNA is TGTGCCAGCAGCCCCCGGGACGGCCCGAACACTGAAGCTTTCTTT. This encodes CASSPRDGPNTEAFF. The full variable domain, rest sourced from reference TRBV7-8 and TRBJ1-1, is GAGVSQSPRYKVAKRGQDVALRCDPISGHVSLFWYQQALGQGPEFLTYFQNEAQLDKSGLPSDRFFAERPEGSVSTLKIQRTQQEDSAVYLCASSPRDGPNTEAFFGQGTRLTVV.

This clonotype came up many times. V is TRBV12-3 or TRBV12-4 and J is TRBJ1-4; the D is unclear. Deletions cut 3 bases from V and 5 bases from J, with 16 bases between. The CDR3 spans 16 residues. The CDR3 loop is CASSFSRGRRNEKLFF. The CDR3 DNA reads TGTGCCAGCAGTTTTTCCCGAGGCAGAAGAAATGAAAAACTGTTTTTT.